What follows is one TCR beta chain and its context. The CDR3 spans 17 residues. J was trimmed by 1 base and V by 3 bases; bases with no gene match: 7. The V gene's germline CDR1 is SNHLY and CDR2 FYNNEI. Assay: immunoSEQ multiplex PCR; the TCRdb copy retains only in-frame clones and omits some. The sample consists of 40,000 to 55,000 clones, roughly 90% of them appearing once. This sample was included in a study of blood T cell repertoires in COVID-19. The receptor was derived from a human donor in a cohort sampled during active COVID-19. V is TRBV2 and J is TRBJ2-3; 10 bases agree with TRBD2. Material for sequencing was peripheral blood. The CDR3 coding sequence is TGTGCCAGCAGTGATTTTCGGCTAGCGGGAGGCACAGATACGCAGTATTTT. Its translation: CASSDFRLAGGTDTQYF.